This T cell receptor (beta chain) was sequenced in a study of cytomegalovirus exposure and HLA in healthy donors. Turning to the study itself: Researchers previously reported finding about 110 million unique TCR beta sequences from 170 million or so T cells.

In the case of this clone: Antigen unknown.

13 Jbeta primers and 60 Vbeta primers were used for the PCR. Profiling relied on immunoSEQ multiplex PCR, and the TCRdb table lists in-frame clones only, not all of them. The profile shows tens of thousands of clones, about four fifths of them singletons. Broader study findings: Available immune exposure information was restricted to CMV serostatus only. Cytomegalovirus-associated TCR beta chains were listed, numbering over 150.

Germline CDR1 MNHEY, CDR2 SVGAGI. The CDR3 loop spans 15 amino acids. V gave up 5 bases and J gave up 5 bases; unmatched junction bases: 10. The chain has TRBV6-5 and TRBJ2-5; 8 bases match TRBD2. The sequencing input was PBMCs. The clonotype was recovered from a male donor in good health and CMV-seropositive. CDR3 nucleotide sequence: TGTGCCAGCAGTACGACAAGCGGGAGTGGGGAGACCCAGTACTTC. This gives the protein CASSTTSGSGETQYF.